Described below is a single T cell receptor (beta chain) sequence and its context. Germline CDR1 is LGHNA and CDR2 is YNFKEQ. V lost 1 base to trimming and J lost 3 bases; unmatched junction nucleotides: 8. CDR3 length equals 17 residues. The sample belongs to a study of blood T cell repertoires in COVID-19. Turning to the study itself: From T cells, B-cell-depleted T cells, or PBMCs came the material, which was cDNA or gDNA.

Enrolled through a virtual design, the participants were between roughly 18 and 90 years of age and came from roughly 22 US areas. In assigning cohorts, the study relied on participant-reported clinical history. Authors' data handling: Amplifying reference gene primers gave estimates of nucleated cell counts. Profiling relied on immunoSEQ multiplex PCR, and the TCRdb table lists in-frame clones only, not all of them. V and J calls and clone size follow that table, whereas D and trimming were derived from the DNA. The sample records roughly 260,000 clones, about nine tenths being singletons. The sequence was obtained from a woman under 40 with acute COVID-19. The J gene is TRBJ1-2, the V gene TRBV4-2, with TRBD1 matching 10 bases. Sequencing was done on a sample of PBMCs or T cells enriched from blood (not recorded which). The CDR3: CASSQGRLGQGYYGYTF. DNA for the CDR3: TGTGCCAGCAGCCAAGGCAGGTTGGGACAGGGGTACTATGGCTACACCTTC.